Shown below are 14 T cell receptor beta chains from a single sample sequenced in a study of T cell responses to AZD1222 COVID-19 vaccine. Method: immunoSEQ multiplex PCR; TCRdb's copy keeps in-frame clones and lacks some. The sample has about 150,000 clones, 85% to 95% seen once. Material: peripheral blood, obtained on day 0 of AZD1222 vaccination. All receptors come from an adult in good health.

The chain has TRBV7-6 and TRBJ2-1; 8 nucleotides match TRBD2. The CDR3 runs 16 residues. V dropped 5 bases and J dropped 5; count of bases not matched to a gene: 11. Germline V lookup: CDR1 SGHVS, CDR2 FNYEAQ. CDR3 sequence (DNA): TGTGCCAGCAGCCTAATGGCGGATAGCGGGGACAATGAGCAGTTCTTC. This sequence encodes CASSLMADSGDNEQFF. The variable domain in full, completed from reference TRBV7-6 and TRBJ2-1, reads GAGVSQSPRYKVTKRGQDVALRCDPISGHVSLYWYRQALGQGPEFLTYFNYEAQQDKSGLPNDRFSAERPEGSISTLTIQRTEQRDSAMYRCASSLMADSGDNEQFFGPGTRLTVL.

V gene TRBV2 combines with J gene TRBJ1-4; tentatively, D is TRBD1 (6 bases). This CDR3 is 13 amino acids long. Germline CDR1 is SNHLY and CDR2 is FYNNEI. Trimming took off 4 bases at V and 6 bases at J, with 9 bases between the two ends. In DNA form, the CDR3 reads TGTGCCAGCAGTGCAGGGGCGTATGAAAAACTGTTTTTT. Translating gives CASSAGAYEKLFF.

The chain joins TRBV9 to TRBJ2-2; D perhaps matches TRBD1 (6 bases). This CDR3 region has 14 residues. The germline gives CDR1 SGDLS, CDR2 YYNGEE. Trimming stripped 5 bases from V and 2 bases from J, with 10 bases between. CDR3: CASRVGQNTGELFF. CDR3 coding DNA: TGTGCCAGCAGGGTGGGACAAAACACCGGGGAGCTGTTTTTT.

Regarding this clone: An end of the junction does not agree with germline; a read error may underlie this. The rearrangement links TRBV2 to TRBJ1-5; D uncertain. CDR1 and CDR2 from the germline V gene are SNHLY and FYNNEI. CDR3 size: 14 residues. The CDR3 sequence is CASTELGSNQPQHF. Here the CDR3 DNA reads TGTGCCAGCACTGAACTCGGTAGCAATCAGCCCCAGCATTTT. Combining the CDR3 with reference TRBV2 and TRBJ1-5 gives the whole variable domain EPEVTQTPSHQVTQMGQEVILRCVPISNHLYFYWYRQILGQKVEFLVSFYNNEISEKSEIFDDQFSVERPDGSNFTLKIRSTKLEDSAMYFCASTELGSNQPQHFGDGTRLSIL.

CDR3 coding DNA: TGTGCCTGGAGTGTATACCAAACCGGCGAGCAGTACTTC. Translated, it gives CAWSVYQTGEQYF. The chain couples TRBV30 to TRBJ2-7; no definite D call. Trimming removed 0 bases from V and 6 bases from J, with 12 bases in between. Germline V gene data show CDR1 as GTSNPN and CDR2 as SVGIG (reference sequence). The CDR3 loop spans 13 amino acids.

V and J are TRBV19 and TRBJ2-1, with TRBD1 matching 7 bases. This CDR3 has 13 amino acids. J gave up 7 bases and V 5 bases, and 5 bases lay outside the gene matches. Germline CDR1 and CDR2: LNHDA and SQIVND (reference sequence). The CDR3 loop reads CASSFTGENEQFF. DNA of the CDR3: TGTGCCAGTAGTTTCACAGGGGAAAATGAGCAGTTCTTC.

V usage is TRBV5-4 and J usage is TRBJ2-7; the D call may be TRBD1 or TRBD2 (5 bases each). The CDR3 length is 16 residues. From germline, CDR1 is SGHNT and CDR2 YYREEE (reference sequence). Trimming stripped 4 bases from V and 0 bases from J, with 17 bases between. This chain's CDR3 is CASSPTPGRPSYEQYF. The CDR3 coding sequence is TGTGCCAGCAGCCCGACGCCGGGACGACCCTCCTACGAGCAGTACTTC.

This clone appeared once. This chain connects TRBV20-1 to TRBJ2-1; D remains unclear. The CDR3 runs 9 residues. Trimming shortened V by 5 bases and J by 10 bases, and 6 bases separated the two germline ends. Germline CDR1 and CDR2: DFQATT and SNEGSKA (reference sequence). CDR3 coding DNA: TGCAGTGCTGGACCCGAGCAGTTCTTC. As protein: CSAGPEQFF.

The chain has TRBV6-5 and TRBJ1-2; D remains unclear. Trimming pared 0 bases from V and 4 bases from J, leaving 12 bases between. This CDR3 spans 15 amino acids. Germline CDR1 and CDR2: MNHEY and SVGAGI. The CDR3 sequence is CASSYSSGIGYGYTF. The CDR3 coding sequence is TGTGCCAGCAGTTACTCGAGCGGAATCGGCTATGGCTACACCTTC.

This chain uses TRBV12-3 or TRBV12-4 with TRBJ1-1, with D perhaps matching TRBD1 (5 bases). The CDR3 has 13 residues. V lost 4 bases and J lost 0, with 6 bases in between. The CDR3 sequence is CASSSGMNTEAFF. CDR3 DNA sequence: TGTGCCAGCAGTTCAGGGATGAACACTGAAGCTTTCTTT.

The V and J genes are TRBV25-1 and TRBJ2-7; D not certain. This CDR3 is built from 14 residues. Trimming took 3 bases from V and 3 from J, leaving 12 bases between them. Looked up from germline, CDR1 is MGHDK and CDR2 is SYGVNS. In nucleotides, the CDR3 is TGTGCCAGCAGTGAGTCGGGTACTATCTACGAGCAGTACTTC. Translating it yields CASSESGTIYEQYF.

The genes are TRBV24-1 and TRBJ1-5, with 8 bases lining up with TRBD1. The CDR3 runs 14 residues. From germline, CDR1 is KGHDR and CDR2 SFDVKD. Trimming removed 6 bases from V and 7 bases from J; junction bases left unmatched: 7. The CDR3 spells CATSMPGGDQPQHF. In DNA form, the CDR3 reads TGTGCCACCAGTATGCCAGGGGGCGACCAGCCCCAGCATTTT.

This CDR3 reads CASSFLGQGNEKLFF. The CDR3 coding sequence is TGTGCCAGCAGCTTCCTGGGACAGGGCAATGAAAAACTGTTTTTT. The J gene is TRBJ1-4, the V gene TRBV7-9, with 9 bases aligning to TRBD1. The CDR3 loop spans 15 amino acids. From germline, CDR1 is SEHNR and CDR2 FQNEAQ (reference sequence). V gave up 3 bases and J gave up 5 bases; unmatched junction bases: 4.

The chain couples TRBV28 to TRBJ2-2, with 13 bases aligning to TRBD2. Germline CDR1 reads MDHEN; CDR2 reads SYDVKM. The CDR3 runs 16 residues. V was pared by 7 bases and J by 5 bases, with 7 bases of the junction left unmatched. The CDR3 DNA follows: TGTGCCAGCAATACGGGACTAGCGGGACTAACCGGGGAGCTGTTTTTT. Translating gives CASNTGLAGLTGELFF.